The 10 T cell receptor beta chains below were found in one sample sequenced in a study of shared clonotypes between healthy human individuals. Clones were read by immunoSEQ multiplex PCR, and TCRdb kept only the in-frame ones, dropping some. The sample comprises fewer than 1.8 million clones, around 98.5% of which are singletons, and about 0.35% rests with the top ten. The sample was naive CD4+ T cells sorted from blood. The subset here: CD45RA+ positively selected. The source is a man aged 25 to 40 in good health.

The chain has TRBV18 and TRBJ2-2; D possibly corresponds to TRBD2 (5 bases). The V end lost 2 bases, the J end lost 1 base, and 8 bases lay between the germline ends. Germline loops: CDR1 KGHSH, CDR2 LQKENI. This CDR3 region has 15 residues. DNA for the CDR3: TGTGCCAGCTCACCATTAGCGCAGAACACCGGGGAGCTGTTTTTT. Protein: CASSPLAQNTGELFF.

This sequence joins TRBV11-2 and TRBJ2-1; TRBD1 might be the D (6 bases). Trimming stripped 5 bases from V and 6 bases from J, with 14 bases between. The CDR3 is made up of 14 amino acids. Looked up from germline, CDR1 is SGHAT and CDR2 is FQNNGV. CDR3 nucleotide sequence: TGTGCCAGCAGCCTCGCCGGGACAAGCAATGAGCAGTTCTTC. This codes for CASSLAGTSNEQFF. Variable domain in full (rest from reference TRBV11-2 and TRBJ2-1): EAGVAQSPRYKIIEKRQSVAFWCNPISGHATLYWYQQILGQGPKLLIQFQNNGVVDDSQLPKDRFSAERLKGVDSTLKIQPAKLEDSAVYLCASSLAGTSNEQFFGPGTRLTVL.

The CDR3 sequence: CSVGTGGPLSLLETQYF. Here the CDR3 DNA reads TGCAGCGTGGGGACAGGAGGCCCCCTTTCTCTTCTGGAGACCCAGTACTTC. V usage is TRBV29-1 and J usage is TRBJ2-5, with TRBD1 matching 8 bases. This CDR3 region has 17 residues. The V segment lost 6 bases and the J segment 5 bases; nucleotides outside the gene matches: 20. CDR1 is SQVTM, CDR2 ANQGSEA, per germline.

V gene TRBV9 combines with J gene TRBJ2-5; D is uncertain. With 6 bases removed from V and 4 bases from J, the gap between germline ends came to 13 bases. Germline V gives CDR1 SGDLS, CDR2 YYNGEE. The CDR3 consists of 13 residues. Here the CDR3 DNA reads TGTGCCAGCACAAATAGGGTAGGAGAGACCCAGTACTTC. Amino acids: CASTNRVGETQYF.

The CDR3 region is CASSANLAGGPGNEQFF. The CDR3 DNA reads as TGTGCCAGCAGCGCGAACTTAGCGGGAGGGCCGGGCAATGAGCAGTTCTTC. The V gene is TRBV9, the J gene TRBJ2-1; 11 bases agree with TRBD2. The CDR3 has 17 amino acids. Germline values: CDR1 SGDLS, CDR2 YYNGEE. V shed 3 bases and J 6 bases; nucleotides not matched to a gene: 11.

The genes are TRBV7-9 and TRBJ1-1; D remains unclear. The V end was cut by 5 bases, the J end by 9 bases, with 16 bases between. The germline CDR1 and CDR2 sequences are SEHNR and FQNEAQ (reference sequence). The CDR3 sequence is 13 residues long. The DNA for the CDR3 is TGTGCCAGCAGCATGAGTGGGGAAGTGCAAGCTTTCTTT. This sequence encodes CASSMSGEVQAFF. The whole variable domain, remainder taken from reference TRBV7-9 and TRBJ1-1, is DTGVSQNPRHKITKRGQNVTFRCDPISEHNRLYWYRQTLGQGPEFLTYFQNEAQLEKSRLLSDRFSAERPKGSFSTLEIQRTEQGDSAMYLCASSMSGEVQAFFGQGTRLTVV.

The chain couples TRBV5-1 to TRBJ2-1, with TRBD2 matching over 9 bases. Per germline, CDR1 SGHRS and CDR2 YFSETQ. V shed 3 bases, J shed 5 bases, and the junction held 21 bases outside the gene matches. The CDR3 runs 20 residues. The CDR3 coding sequence is TGCGCCAGCAGCTCAACTCCCGGGGGTGGCGGGAGGGCCGAAAACAATGAGCAGTTCTTC. Protein sequence: CASSSTPGGGGRAENNEQFF.

V usage is TRBV27 and J usage is TRBJ2-1; the match to TRBD2 covers 13 bases. The germline V gene encodes CDR1 MNHEY and CDR2 SMNVEV (reference sequence). CDR3 size: 14 residues. V was pared by 5 bases and J by 7 bases, with 2 bases of the junction left unmatched. The CDR3 DNA reads as TGTGCCAGCAGTCGACTAGCGGGAGGAAATGAGCAGTTCTTC. It encodes CASSRLAGGNEQFF.

This chain connects TRBV7-8 to TRBJ2-1; D possibly corresponds to TRBD1 (6 bases). The CDR3 is 16 amino acids. V was trimmed by 5 bases and J by 0 bases, leaving 14 bases between them. Germline V gene sequence: CDR1 SGHVS, CDR2 FQNEAQ. CDR3 DNA sequence: TGTGCCAGCAGCCCACGGACAGTCAGCTCCTACAATGAGCAGTTCTTC. This gives the protein CASSPRTVSSYNEQFF.

The chain carries TRBV5-1 and TRBJ2-7; 7 nucleotides line up with TRBD1. This CDR3 has 15 residues. Germline CDR1 and CDR2: SGHRS and YFSETQ. V shed 2 bases and J 7 bases; nucleotides not matched to a gene: 12. CDR3 amino acids: CASSFTGAAQGEQYF. Here the CDR3 DNA reads TGCGCCAGCAGCTTCACAGGGGCCGCCCAAGGAGAGCAGTACTTC.